The present TCR beta chain was sequenced within a study of blood T cells in healthy people across ages. Study results and caveats: Underestimates were what the diversity estimates from one million T cells were considered to be.

No fewer than 5.5 micrograms of total RNA were isolated from every sample. With a J-beta primer mix and a sample-barcoded 5' primer, a second PCR ran about 6 to 11 cycles. Each cDNA was tagged by a template-switch adaptor containing 12 random nucleotides. TCRdb re-derived calls from the 5' RACE reads in MiXCR, one entry per CDR3 protein. Of some 1.8 million distinct CDR3 sequences in the sample, roughly two fifths were seen once. In the case of this clonotype: Its antigen is as yet unknown.

Germline V CDR1 and CDR2: LGHDT, YNNKEL (reference sequence). The CDR3 sequence is 12 residues long. Trimming took off 5 bases at V and 8 bases at J, with 12 bases between the two ends. The chain uses TRBV3-1 and TRBJ1-2, with TRBD1 as a possible D gene (5 bases). Sequencing input: blood. The sequence derives from a human donor in good health. The CDR3 sequence is CASSLGTKGYTF. The CDR3 DNA sequence: TGTGCCAGCAGCTTGGGGACCAAAGGCTACACCTTC.